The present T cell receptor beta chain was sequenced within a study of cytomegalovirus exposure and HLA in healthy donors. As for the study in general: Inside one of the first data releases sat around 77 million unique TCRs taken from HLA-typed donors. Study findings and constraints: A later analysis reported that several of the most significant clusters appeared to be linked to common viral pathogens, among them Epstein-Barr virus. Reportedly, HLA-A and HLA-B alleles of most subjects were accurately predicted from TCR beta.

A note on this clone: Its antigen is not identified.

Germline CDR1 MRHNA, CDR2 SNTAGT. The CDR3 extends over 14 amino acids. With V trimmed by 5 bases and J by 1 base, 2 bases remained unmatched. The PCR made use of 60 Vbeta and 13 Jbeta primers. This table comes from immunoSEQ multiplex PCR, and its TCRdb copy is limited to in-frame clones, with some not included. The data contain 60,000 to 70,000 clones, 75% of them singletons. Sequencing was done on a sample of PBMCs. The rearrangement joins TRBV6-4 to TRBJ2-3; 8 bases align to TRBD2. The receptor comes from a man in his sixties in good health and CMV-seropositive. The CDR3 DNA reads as TGTGCCAGCAGTCAGCGGGGGCGCACAGATACGCAGTATTTT. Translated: CASSQRGRTDTQYF.